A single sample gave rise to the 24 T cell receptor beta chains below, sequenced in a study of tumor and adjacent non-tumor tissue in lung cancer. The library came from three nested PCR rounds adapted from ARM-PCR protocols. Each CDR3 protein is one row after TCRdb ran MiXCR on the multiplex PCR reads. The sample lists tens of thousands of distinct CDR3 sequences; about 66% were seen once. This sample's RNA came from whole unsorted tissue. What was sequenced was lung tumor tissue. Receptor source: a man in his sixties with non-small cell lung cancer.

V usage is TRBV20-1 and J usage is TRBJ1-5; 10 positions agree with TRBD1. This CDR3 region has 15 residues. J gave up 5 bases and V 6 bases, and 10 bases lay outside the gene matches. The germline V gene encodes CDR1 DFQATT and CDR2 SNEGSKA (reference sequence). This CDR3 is CSAKGDRGSDQPQHF. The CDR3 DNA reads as TGCAGTGCGAAAGGGGACAGGGGAAGCGATCAGCCCCAGCATTTT.

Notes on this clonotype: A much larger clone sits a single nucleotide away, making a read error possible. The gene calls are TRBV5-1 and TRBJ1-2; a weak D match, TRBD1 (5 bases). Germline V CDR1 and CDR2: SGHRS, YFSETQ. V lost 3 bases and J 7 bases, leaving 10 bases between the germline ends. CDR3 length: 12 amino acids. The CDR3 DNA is TGCGCCAGCAGCTCGGGGGAACTTGGCTACACCTTC. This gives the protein CASSSGELGYTF.

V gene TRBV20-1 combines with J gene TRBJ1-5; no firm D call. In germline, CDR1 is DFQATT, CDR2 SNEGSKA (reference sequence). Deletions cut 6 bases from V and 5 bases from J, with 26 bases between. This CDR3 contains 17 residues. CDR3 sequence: CSAHSQWASPDYQPQHF. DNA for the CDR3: TGCAGTGCACATTCGCAGTGGGCCTCGCCCGATTATCAGCCCCAGCATTTT.

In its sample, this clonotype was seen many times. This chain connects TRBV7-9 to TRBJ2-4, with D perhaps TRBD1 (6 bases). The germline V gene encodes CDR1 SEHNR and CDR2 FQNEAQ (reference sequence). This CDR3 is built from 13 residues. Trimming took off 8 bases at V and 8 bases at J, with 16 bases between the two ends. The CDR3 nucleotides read TGTGCCAGCGGACAGCAGGGTAGCGACATTCAGTACTTC. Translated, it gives CASGQQGSDIQYF.

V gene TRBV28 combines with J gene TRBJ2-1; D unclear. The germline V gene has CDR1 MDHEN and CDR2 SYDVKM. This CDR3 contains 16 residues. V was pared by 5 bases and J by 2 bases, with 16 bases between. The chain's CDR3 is CASSHPISCTYNEQFF. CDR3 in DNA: TGTGCCAGCAGTCACCCGATTAGCTGCACCTACAATGAGCAGTTCTTC.

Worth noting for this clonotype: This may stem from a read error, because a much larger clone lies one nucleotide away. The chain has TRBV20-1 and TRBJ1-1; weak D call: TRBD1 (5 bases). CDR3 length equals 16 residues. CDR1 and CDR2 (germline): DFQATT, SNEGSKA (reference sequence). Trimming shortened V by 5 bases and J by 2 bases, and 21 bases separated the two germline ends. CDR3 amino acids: CSAARDPNYPNTEAFF. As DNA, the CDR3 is TGCAGTGCTGCCCGGGACCCGAATTATCCCAACACTGAAGCTTTCTTT.

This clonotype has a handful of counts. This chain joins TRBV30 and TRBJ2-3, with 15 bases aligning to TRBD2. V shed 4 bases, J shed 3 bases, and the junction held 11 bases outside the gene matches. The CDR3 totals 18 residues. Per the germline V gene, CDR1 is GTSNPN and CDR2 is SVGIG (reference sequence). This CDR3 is CAWTTRRGLAGGTDTQYF. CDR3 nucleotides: TGTGCCTGGACTACCAGGAGGGGACTAGCGGGAGGTACAGATACGCAGTATTTT.

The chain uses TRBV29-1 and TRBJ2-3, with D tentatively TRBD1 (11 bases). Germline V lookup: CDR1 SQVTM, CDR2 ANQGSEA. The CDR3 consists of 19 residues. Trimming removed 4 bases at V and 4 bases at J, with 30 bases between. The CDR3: CSVGDRGSGRVVGADTQYF. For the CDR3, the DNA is TGCAGCGTTGGGGACAGGGGGAGCGGGAGGGTCGTCGGGGCAGATACGCAGTATTTT.

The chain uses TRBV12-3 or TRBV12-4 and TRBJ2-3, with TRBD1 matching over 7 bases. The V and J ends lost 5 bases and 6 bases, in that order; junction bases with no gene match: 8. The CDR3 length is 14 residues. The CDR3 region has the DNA TGTGCCAGCAGTCTAGGACAGGAATGGGATACGCAGTATTTT. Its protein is CASSLGQEWDTQYF.

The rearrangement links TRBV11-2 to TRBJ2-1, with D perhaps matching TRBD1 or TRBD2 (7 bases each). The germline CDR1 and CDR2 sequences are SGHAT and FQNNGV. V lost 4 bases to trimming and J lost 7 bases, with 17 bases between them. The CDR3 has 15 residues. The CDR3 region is CASSSVSGTANEQFF. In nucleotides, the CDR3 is TGTGCCAGCAGCTCCGTCAGCGGGACAGCGAATGAGCAGTTCTTC.

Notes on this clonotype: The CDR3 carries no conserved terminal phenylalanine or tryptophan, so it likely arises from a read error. In nucleotides, the CDR3 is TGTGCCAGCAGCTCTGATACTAGCATCTCCTACAATGAGCAGTTCTTA. As protein: CASSSDTSISYNEQFL. The rearrangement links TRBV7-2 to TRBJ2-1, with a weak D call TRBD2 (6 bases). V shed 4 bases and J shed 0 bases, with 13 bases lying between them. CDR3 size: 16 residues. Germline V gives CDR1 SGHTA, CDR2 FQGNSA.

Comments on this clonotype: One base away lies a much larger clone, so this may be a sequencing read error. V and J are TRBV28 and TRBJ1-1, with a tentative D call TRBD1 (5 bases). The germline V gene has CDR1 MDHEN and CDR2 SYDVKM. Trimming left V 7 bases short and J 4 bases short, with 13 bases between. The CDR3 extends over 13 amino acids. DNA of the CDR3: TGTGCCAGCAAGGAGGGGATGGTCACTGAAGCTTTCTTT. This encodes CASKEGMVTEAFF.

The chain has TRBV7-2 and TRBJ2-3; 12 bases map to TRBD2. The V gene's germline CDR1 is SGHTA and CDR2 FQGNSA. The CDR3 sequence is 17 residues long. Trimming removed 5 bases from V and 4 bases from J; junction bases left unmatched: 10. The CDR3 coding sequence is TGTGCCAGCAGCGTTAGGACTAGCGGGACGGGGTCAGATACGCAGTATTTT. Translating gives CASSVRTSGTGSDTQYF.

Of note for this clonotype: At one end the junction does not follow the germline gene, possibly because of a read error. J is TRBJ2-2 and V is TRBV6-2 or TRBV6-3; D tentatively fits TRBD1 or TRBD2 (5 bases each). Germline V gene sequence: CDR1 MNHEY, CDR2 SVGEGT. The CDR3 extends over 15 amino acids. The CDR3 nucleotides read TGTACCAGCGGAACCGGGTCAGGGACGGCCGGGGAGCTGTTTTTT. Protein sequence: CTSGTGSGTAGELFF.

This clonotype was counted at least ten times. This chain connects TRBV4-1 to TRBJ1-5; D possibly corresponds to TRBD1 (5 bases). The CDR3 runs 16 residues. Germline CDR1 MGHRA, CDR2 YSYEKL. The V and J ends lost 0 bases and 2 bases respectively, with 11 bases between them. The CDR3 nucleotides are TGCGCCAGCAGCCAAGATCCAGGGAATGGCAATCAGCCCCAGCATTTT. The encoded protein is CASSQDPGNGNQPQHF.

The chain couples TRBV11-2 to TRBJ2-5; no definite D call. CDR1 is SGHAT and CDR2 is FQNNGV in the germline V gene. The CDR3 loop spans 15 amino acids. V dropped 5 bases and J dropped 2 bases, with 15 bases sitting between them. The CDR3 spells CASSLQVRTQETQYF. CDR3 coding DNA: TGTGCCAGCAGCCTCCAAGTTCGTACACAAGAGACCCAGTACTTC.

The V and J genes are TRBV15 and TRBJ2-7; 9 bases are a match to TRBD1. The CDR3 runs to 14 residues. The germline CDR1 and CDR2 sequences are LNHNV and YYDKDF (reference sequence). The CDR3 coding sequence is TGTGCAAACAGCGTCGAACAGGGGGCCCACGAGCAGTACTTC. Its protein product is CANSVEQGAHEQYF.

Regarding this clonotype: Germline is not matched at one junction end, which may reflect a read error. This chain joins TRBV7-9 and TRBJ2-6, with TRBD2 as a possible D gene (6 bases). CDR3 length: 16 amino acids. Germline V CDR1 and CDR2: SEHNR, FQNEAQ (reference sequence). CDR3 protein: CASSPGLHSGVNVLTF. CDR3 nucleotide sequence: TGTGCCAGCAGCCCGGGACTCCACTCTGGGGTCAACGTCCTGACTTTC.

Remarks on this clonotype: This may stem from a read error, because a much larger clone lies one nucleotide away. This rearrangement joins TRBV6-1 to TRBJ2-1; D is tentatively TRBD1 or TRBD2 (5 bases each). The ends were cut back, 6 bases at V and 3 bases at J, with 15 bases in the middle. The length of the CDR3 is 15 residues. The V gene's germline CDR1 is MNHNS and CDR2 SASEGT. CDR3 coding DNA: TGTGCCAGCAGCCCGGGACCAGACCTCTACAATGAGCAGTTCTTC. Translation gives CASSPGPDLYNEQFF.

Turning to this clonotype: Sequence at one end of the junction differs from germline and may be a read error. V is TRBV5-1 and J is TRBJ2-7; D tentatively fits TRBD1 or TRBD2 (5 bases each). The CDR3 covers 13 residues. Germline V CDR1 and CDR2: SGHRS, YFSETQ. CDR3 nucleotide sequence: TGCGCCAGTAGCCGGGACGGATCCTACGAGCATTACTTC. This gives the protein CASSRDGSYEHYF.

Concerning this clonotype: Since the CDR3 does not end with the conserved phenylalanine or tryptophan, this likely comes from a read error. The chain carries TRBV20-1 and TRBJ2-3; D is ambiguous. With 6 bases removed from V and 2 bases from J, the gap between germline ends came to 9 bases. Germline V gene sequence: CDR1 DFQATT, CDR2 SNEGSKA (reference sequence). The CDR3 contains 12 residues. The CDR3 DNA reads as TGCAGTGCCCCGGGCCCCACAGATACGCAGTATCTT. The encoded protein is CSAPGPTDTQYL.

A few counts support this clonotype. CDR3 nucleotides: TGTACTAGTAGCTTAGCCAGGTTGGATGGCTACACCTTC. It specifies CTSSLARLDGYTF. The chain combines TRBV11-3 with TRBJ1-2; D unclear. This CDR3 comprises 13 residues. The germline gives CDR1 SGHNT, CDR2 YENEEA. The full variable domain, with the rest looked up from reference TRBV11-3 and TRBJ1-2, is EAGVVQSPRYKIIEKKQPVAFWCNPISGHNTLYWYLQNLGQGPELLIRYENEEAVDDSQLPKDRFSAERLKGVDSTLKIQPAELGDSAVYLCTSSLARLDGYTFGSGTRLTVV.

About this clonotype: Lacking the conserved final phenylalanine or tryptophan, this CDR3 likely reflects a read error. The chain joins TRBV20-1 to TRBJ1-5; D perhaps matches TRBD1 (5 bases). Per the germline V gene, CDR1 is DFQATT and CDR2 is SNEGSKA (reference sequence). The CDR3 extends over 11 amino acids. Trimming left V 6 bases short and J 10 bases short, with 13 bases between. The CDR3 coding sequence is TGCAGTGCCCGAGGGGATGGACCCCAGCATTAT. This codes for CSARGDGPQHY.

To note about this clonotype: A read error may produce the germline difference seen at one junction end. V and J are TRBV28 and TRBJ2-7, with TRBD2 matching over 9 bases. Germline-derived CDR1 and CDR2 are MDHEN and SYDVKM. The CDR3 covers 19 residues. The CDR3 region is CASGLPPGAVVAGAYEQYF. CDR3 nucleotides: TGTGCCAGCGGTTTACCACCGGGGGCCGTGGTAGCGGGGGCCTACGAGCAGTACTTC.